The next 26 T cell receptor beta chains were all read from a single sample in a study of shared clonotypes between healthy human individuals. CD45RO negativity and positive selection for CCR7 defined naive CD8 cells, a population that excluded terminally differentiated effector memory CD45RA+ cells. Sequencing was performed with immunoSEQ multiplex PCR; in TCRdb, only in-frame clones are kept and a portion is missing. The sample gives 2 million to 2.5 million clones, around 96% of which show up once; about 1.1% is in the top ten. What was sequenced was naive CD8+ T cells sorted from blood. The receptors shown here come from a man younger than 30 in good health.

J is TRBJ2-7 and V is TRBV30, with TRBD1 matching 7 bases. With V trimmed by 2 bases and J by 5 bases, 6 bases remained unmatched. In germline, CDR1 is GTSNPN, CDR2 SVGIG (reference sequence). This CDR3 comprises 13 residues. CDR3 DNA: TGTGCCTGGAGTCGACAGGGTTCAGACGAGCAGTACTTC. Protein product: CAWSRQGSDEQYF.

This chain joins TRBV4-1 and TRBJ2-7; either TRBD1 or TRBD2 may supply D (5 bases each). The V end was cut by 1 base, the J end by 1 base, with 14 bases between. The length of the CDR3 is 16 residues. Germline assignment: CDR1 MGHRA and CDR2 YSYEKL. For the CDR3, the DNA is TGCGCCAGCAGCCAAGTGGGGGACGGGCTATCCTACGAGCAGTACTTC. Translating it yields CASSQVGDGLSYEQYF.

The rearrangement joins TRBV4-1 to TRBJ2-5; no reliable D call. Germline CDR1 MGHRA, CDR2 YSYEKL. There are 16 residues in the CDR3. The V end lost 4 bases, the J end lost 9 bases, and 24 bases lay between the germline ends. The CDR3 protein is CASSPDPHDGHVAQYF. CDR3 bases: TGCGCCAGCAGCCCCGACCCGCACGACGGGCACGTGGCCCAGTACTTC.

The rearrangement joins TRBV28 to TRBJ2-5; no definite D call. Germline values: CDR1 MDHEN, CDR2 SYDVKM. V was clipped by 1 base and J by 2 bases, with 8 bases between them. The CDR3 has 14 amino acids. CDR3 residues: CASSLFLAQETQYF. As DNA, the CDR3 is TGTGCCAGCAGTTTATTTTTGGCTCAAGAGACCCAGTACTTC.

The gene calls are TRBV2 and TRBJ1-6, with D hard to call. The V gene lost 6 bases and the J gene lost 7 bases, with 10 bases spanning the gap. Germline-derived CDR1 and CDR2 are SNHLY and FYNNEI. This CDR3 region has 13 residues. The CDR3 sequence: CASRLGRNSPLHF. The CDR3, as DNA: TGTGCCAGCAGGTTAGGGAGAAATTCACCCCTCCACTTT. Full variable domain (outside the CDR3, taken from reference TRBV2 and TRBJ1-6): EPEVTQTPSHQVTQMGQEVILRCVPISNHLYFYWYRQILGQKVEFLVSFYNNEISEKSEIFDDQFSVERPDGSNFTLKIRSTKLEDSAMYFCASRLGRNSPLHFGNGTRLTVT.

The chain joins TRBV2 to TRBJ2-7, with D maybe TRBD2 (5 bases). The CDR3 runs to 16 residues. Trimming left V 6 bases short and J 0 bases short, with 18 bases between. Germline V gene sequence: CDR1 SNHLY, CDR2 FYNNEI. CDR3 nucleotides: TGTGCCAGCAGCCTTACTGGACTGTCGAGCTCCTACGAGCAGTACTTC. This translates into CASSLTGLSSSYEQYF.

With respect to this clone: Other DNA sequences of this sample code for an identical CDR3. The rearrangement links TRBV18 to TRBJ2-7, with D possibly being TRBD2 (5 bases). CDR3 length equals 14 residues. Trimming pared 3 bases from V and 3 bases from J, leaving 12 bases between. Germline CDR1 and CDR2: KGHSH and LQKENI. In DNA form, the CDR3 reads TGTGCCAGCTCACCCACCGGAGGAGGCTACGAGCAGTACTTC. Translated, it gives CASSPTGGGYEQYF.

The chain uses TRBV6-5 and TRBJ2-7; TRBD1 aligns across 10 bases. With 5 bases clipped from V and 2 bases from J, the junction kept 3 bases outside the gene matches. The germline CDR1 and CDR2 sequences are MNHEY and SVGAGI. The CDR3 length is 14 residues. CDR3 loop: CASSTGTGAYEQYF. For the CDR3, the DNA is TGTGCCAGCAGTACCGGGACAGGGGCCTACGAGCAGTACTTC.

V is TRBV28 and J is TRBJ2-3; 9 bases are shared with TRBD1. The V gene end was trimmed by 6 bases and the J gene end by 2 bases; junction bases not matched to a gene: 9. The CDR3 runs to 16 residues. CDR1 MDHEN and CDR2 SYDVKM come from the germline V gene. The CDR3 DNA follows: TGTGCCAGCAGCACAGGGGGCCTACGACTCACAGATACGCAGTATTTT. Its protein is CASSTGGLRLTDTQYF.

The CDR3, as DNA: TGTGCCAGTAGTATCGGGACAGGGAGAGGAGTACGCCAGCCCCAGCATTTT. Protein product: CASSIGTGRGVRQPQHF. This chain uses TRBV19 with TRBJ1-5, with 9 bases aligning to TRBD1. Germline loops: CDR1 LNHDA, CDR2 SQIVND (reference sequence). V lost 3 bases, J lost 7 bases, and 13 bases stayed unmatched. CDR3 length: 17 amino acids. The full variable domain, its missing parts supplied by reference TRBV19 and TRBJ1-5, is DGGITQSPKYLFRKEGQNVTLSCEQNLNHDAMYWYRQDPGQGLRLIYYSQIVNDFQKGDIAEGYSVSREKKESFPLTVTSAQKNPTAFYLCASSIGTGRGVRQPQHFGDGTRLSIL.

This clone was picked up a small number of times. The CDR3 DNA reads as TGTGCCAGCTCACCACGAACCGGGGAGCTGTTTTTT. Its translation: CASSPRTGELFF. The chain couples TRBV18 to TRBJ2-2; D gene uncertain. The CDR3 is made up of 12 amino acids. CDR1 is KGHSH and CDR2 is LQKENI in the germline V gene. V dropped 1 base and J dropped 5 bases, with 2 bases sitting between them.

The chain combines TRBV4-3 with TRBJ2-7; D not certain. CDR1 and CDR2 from the germline V gene are LGHNA and YSLEER. The CDR3 runs 14 residues. The V end was cut by 0 bases, the J end by 2 bases, with 8 bases between. CDR3 protein: CASSQEGQPYEQYF. In DNA, the CDR3 is TGCGCCAGCAGCCAAGAAGGTCAGCCCTACGAGCAGTACTTC.

The gene calls are TRBV6-5 and TRBJ2-1; D gene ambiguous. Germline-derived CDR1 and CDR2 are MNHEY and SVGAGI. This CDR3 region has 13 residues. V dropped 1 base and J dropped 7 bases, with 8 bases sitting between them. CDR3 DNA sequence: TGTGCCAGCAGTTACTTACCTTTAAATGAGCAGTTCTTC. It translates to CASSYLPLNEQFF.

The gene calls are TRBV7-8 and TRBJ1-1, with no clear D. V gave up 2 bases and J gave up 2 bases, with 9 bases separating them. The CDR3 extends over 14 amino acids. The germline V gene encodes CDR1 SGHVS and CDR2 FQNEAQ. CDR3 sequence reads: CASSLYRLNTEAFF. CDR3 nucleotides: TGTGCCAGCAGCTTATACCGCCTCAACACTGAAGCTTTCTTT. Supplemented by reference TRBV7-8 and TRBJ1-1, the full variable domain reads GAGVSQSPRYKVAKRGQDVALRCDPISGHVSLFWYQQALGQGPEFLTYFQNEAQLDKSGLPSDRFFAERPEGSVSTLKIQRTQQEDSAVYLCASSLYRLNTEAFFGQGTRLTVV.

Concerning this clone: Additional DNA sequences in this sample encode the identical CDR3. Written as DNA, the CDR3 is TGTGCCAGCAGCCTAGAGACAGGGAGCTACGAGCAGTACTTC. It yields the protein CASSLETGSYEQYF. V and J are TRBV5-6 and TRBJ2-7, with 7 bases identical to TRBD1. Germline V gene lookup returns CDR1 SGHDT and CDR2 YYEEEE. J gave up 3 bases and V 4 bases, and 7 bases lay outside the gene matches. The CDR3 spans 14 residues.

V and J are TRBV19 and TRBJ1-1; tentative D call: TRBD1 (6 bases). Germline CDR1 reads LNHDA; CDR2 reads SQIVND (reference sequence). Trimming took off 0 bases at V and 5 bases at J, with 13 bases between the two ends. The CDR3 runs 15 residues. CDR3 sequence (DNA): TGTGCCAGTAGTATAGATCGGCCAGGGGCTACTGAAGCTTTCTTT. It encodes CASSIDRPGATEAFF.

This sequence joins TRBV30 and TRBJ1-2, with 10 positions matching TRBD1. The CDR3 totals 15 residues. Germline V gene lookup returns CDR1 GTSNPN and CDR2 SVGIG (reference sequence). The V segment lost 4 bases and the J segment 6 bases; nucleotides outside the gene matches: 11. CDR3 nucleotides: TGTGCCTGGACTCTCCTCCGGGACAGGGGCAATGGCTACACCTTC. Amino acid sequence: CAWTLLRDRGNGYTF.

The chain carries TRBV7-8 and TRBJ1-4; D perhaps matches TRBD1 (5 bases). CDR3 length equals 17 residues. The V end was cut by 3 bases, the J end by 1 base, with 15 bases between. Per the germline V gene, CDR1 is SGHVS and CDR2 is FQNEAQ. The CDR3 region has the DNA TGTGCCAGCAGCTTGGGACCGCCGATGGAAACTAATGAAAAACTGTTTTTT. Protein sequence: CASSLGPPMETNEKLFF.

The chain joins TRBV4-1 to TRBJ2-2; 9 nucleotides line up with TRBD1. Per germline, CDR1 MGHRA and CDR2 YSYEKL. This CDR3 has 16 residues. Losses at the gene ends were 0 bases for V and 7 bases for J; bases not matched to a gene: 6. As DNA, the CDR3 is TGCGCCAGCAGCCAAGAAGAGGACAGGGGTGTCGGGGAGCTGTTTTTT. This sequence encodes CASSQEEDRGVGELFF.

The chain recombines TRBV6-5 with TRBJ1-5; a weak D match, TRBD1 (6 bases). The CDR3 has 14 amino acids. Germline loops: CDR1 MNHEY, CDR2 SVGAGI. V lost 6 bases and J lost 1, with 10 bases in between. CDR3 sequence (DNA): TGTGCCAGCAGGAAACAGGGAAGCAATCAGCCCCAGCATTTT. Protein product: CASRKQGSNQPQHF.

The chain joins TRBV5-8 to TRBJ2-7; D remains ambiguous. The CDR3 is 16 amino acids. Trimming shortened V by 3 bases and J by 1 base, and 17 bases separated the two germline ends. Germline loops: CDR1 SGHTS, CDR2 YDEGEE. The CDR3 DNA reads TGTGCCAGCAGCTCCCTATTGGAGAGCCTATCCTACGAGCAGTACTTC. It specifies CASSSLLESLSYEQYF.

The chain carries TRBV7-2 and TRBJ1-2; 9 positions agree with TRBD1. There are 14 residues in the CDR3. Per germline, CDR1 SGHTA and CDR2 FQGNSA. V shed 5 bases, J shed 5 bases, and the junction held 6 bases outside the gene matches. The CDR3 loop is CASSHGTGPYGYTF. In DNA, the CDR3 is TGTGCCAGCAGCCACGGGACAGGGCCGTATGGCTACACCTTC. Supplemented by reference TRBV7-2 and TRBJ1-2, the full variable domain reads GAGVSQSPSNKVTEKGKDVELRCDPISGHTALYWYRQSLGQGLEFLIYFQGNSAPDKSGLPSDRFSAERTGGSVSTLTIQRTQQEDSAVYLCASSHGTGPYGYTFGSGTRLTVV.

V and J are TRBV11-1 and TRBJ2-7; TRBD1 matches at 8 bases. The CDR3 covers 14 residues. Germline CDR1 SGHAT, CDR2 FQDESV (reference sequence). V lost 4 bases to trimming and J lost 2 bases; unmatched junction nucleotides: 4. The CDR3 spells CASSSAQGAYEQYF. The DNA of the CDR3 is TGTGCCAGCAGCTCCGCACAGGGGGCCTACGAGCAGTACTTC.

This sequence joins TRBV28 and TRBJ1-1, with D possibly matching TRBD1 (5 bases). The CDR3 has 13 residues. V was cut by 5 bases and J by 1 base, with 8 bases left in between. CDR1 is MDHEN, CDR2 SYDVKM, per germline. CDR3 region: CASSQGGNTEAFF. The CDR3, as DNA: TGTGCCAGCAGTCAGGGAGGGAACACTGAAGCTTTCTTT.

CDR3 bases: TGCGCCAGCAGCCACCCGGGACTAGCGGGGGCCTACGAGCAGTACTTC. Translated: CASSHPGLAGAYEQYF. The chain links TRBV4-1 to TRBJ2-7; TRBD2 agrees at 14 bases. Germline CDR1 and CDR2: MGHRA and YSYEKL. This CDR3 contains 16 residues. Trimming removed 3 bases from V and 2 bases from J; junction bases left unmatched: 3.

This chain connects TRBV21-1 to TRBJ1-4; the table's TRBD1 call for D was not verified on the DNA. TRBV21-1 is designated a pseudogene. The CDR3 has 15 residues. As DNA, the CDR3 is TGTGCCAGCAGCTCCAAAGCAGGGGTCGGGGAAAAACTGTTTTTT. It specifies CASSSKAGVGEKLFF.